Sequencing of this TCR beta chain was carried out in a study of control samples from healthy donors and cancer patients. The CDR3 runs to 15 residues. The ends were cut back, 4 bases at V and 6 bases at J, with 17 bases in the middle. Germline lookup yields CDR1 SGHTA and CDR2 FQGNSA. Generated by immunoSEQ multiplex PCR, the TCRdb table keeps only in-frame clones and is missing some. The sample includes around 170,000 clones, almost 90% of them seen just once. The V gene is TRBV7-2, the J gene TRBJ2-3; weak D call: TRBD2 (7 bases). This TCR was sampled from a woman aged 30 to 39 in good health. Sequenced input: blood. The CDR3 bases are TGTGCCAGCAGCTCCCTGGCGGGGGCCGCTGATACGCAGTATTTT. This translates into CASSSLAGAADTQYF.